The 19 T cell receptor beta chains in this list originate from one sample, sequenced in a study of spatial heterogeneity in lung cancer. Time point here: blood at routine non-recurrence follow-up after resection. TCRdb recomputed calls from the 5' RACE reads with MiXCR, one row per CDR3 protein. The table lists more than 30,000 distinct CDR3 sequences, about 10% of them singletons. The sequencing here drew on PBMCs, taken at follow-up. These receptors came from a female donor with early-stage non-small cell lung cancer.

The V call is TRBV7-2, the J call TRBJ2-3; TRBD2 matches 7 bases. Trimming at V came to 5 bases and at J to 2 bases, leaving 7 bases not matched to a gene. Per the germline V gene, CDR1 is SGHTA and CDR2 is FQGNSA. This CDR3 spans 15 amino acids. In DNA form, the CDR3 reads TGTGCCAGCAGCACCATAGCGGGTGCCACAGATACGCAGTATTTT. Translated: CASSTIAGATDTQYF.

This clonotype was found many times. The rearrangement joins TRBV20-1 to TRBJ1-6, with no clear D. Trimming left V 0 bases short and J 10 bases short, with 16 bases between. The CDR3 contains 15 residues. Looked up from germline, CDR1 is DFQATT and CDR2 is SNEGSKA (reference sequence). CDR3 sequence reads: CSAREPAGEWSPLHF. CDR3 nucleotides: TGCAGTGCTAGAGAACCTGCGGGCGAATGGTCACCCCTCCACTTT.

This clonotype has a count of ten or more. The chain's CDR3 is CASSGGYTDTQYF. The CDR3 bases are TGTGCCAGCTCCGGCGGTTACACAGATACGCAGTATTTT. The chain recombines TRBV6-5 with TRBJ2-3, with D uncertain. Per the germline V gene, CDR1 is MNHEY and CDR2 is SVGAGI. The CDR3 is 13 amino acids. The V gene lost 8 bases and the J gene lost 2 bases, with 11 bases spanning the gap.

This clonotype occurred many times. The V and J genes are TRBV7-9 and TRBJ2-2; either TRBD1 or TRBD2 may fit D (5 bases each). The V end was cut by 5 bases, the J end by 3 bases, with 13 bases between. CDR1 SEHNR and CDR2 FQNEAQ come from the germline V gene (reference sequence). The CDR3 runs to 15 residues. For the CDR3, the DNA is TGTGCCAGCAGCCCCGAGAGGGGTTACACCGGGGAGCTGTTTTTT. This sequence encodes CASSPERGYTGELFF.

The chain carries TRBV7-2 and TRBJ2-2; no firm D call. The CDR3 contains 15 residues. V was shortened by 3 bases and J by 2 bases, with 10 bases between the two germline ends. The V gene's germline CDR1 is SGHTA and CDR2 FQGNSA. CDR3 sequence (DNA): TGTGCCAGCAGCTTCAGTAGCTACAACACCGGGGAGCTGTTTTTT. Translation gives CASSFSSYNTGELFF.

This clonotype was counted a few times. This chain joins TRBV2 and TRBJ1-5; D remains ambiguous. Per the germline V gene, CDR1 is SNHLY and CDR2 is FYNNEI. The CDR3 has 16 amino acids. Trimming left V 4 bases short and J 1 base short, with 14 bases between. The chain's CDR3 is CASSVSGIWSNQPQHF. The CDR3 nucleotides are TGTGCCAGCAGTGTGTCGGGGATATGGAGCAATCAGCCCCAGCATTTT.

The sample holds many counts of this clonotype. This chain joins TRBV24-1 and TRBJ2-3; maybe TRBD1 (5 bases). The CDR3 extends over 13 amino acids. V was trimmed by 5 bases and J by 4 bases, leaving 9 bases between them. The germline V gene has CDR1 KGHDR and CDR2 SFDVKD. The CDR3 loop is CATSAQGSDTQYF. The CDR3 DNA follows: TGTGCCACCAGTGCCCAGGGTTCAGATACGCAGTATTTT.

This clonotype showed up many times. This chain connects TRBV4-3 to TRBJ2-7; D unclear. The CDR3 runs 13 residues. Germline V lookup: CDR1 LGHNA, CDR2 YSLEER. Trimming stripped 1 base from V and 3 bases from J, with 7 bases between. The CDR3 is CASSQVGFYEQYF. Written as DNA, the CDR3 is TGCGCCAGCAGCCAAGTTGGCTTCTACGAGCAGTACTTC.

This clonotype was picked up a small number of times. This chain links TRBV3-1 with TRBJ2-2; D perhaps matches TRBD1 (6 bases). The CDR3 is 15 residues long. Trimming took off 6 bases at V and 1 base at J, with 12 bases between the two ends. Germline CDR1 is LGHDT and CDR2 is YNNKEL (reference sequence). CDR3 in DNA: TGTGCCAGCAGTCGGACAGCCCTGAACACCGGGGAGCTGTTTTTT. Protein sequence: CASSRTALNTGELFF. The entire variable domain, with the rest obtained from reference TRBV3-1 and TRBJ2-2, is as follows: DTAVSQTPKYLVTQMGNDKSIKCEQNLGHDTMYWYKQDSKKFLKIMFSYNNKELIINETVPNRFSPKSPDKAHLNLHINSLELGDSAVYFCASSRTALNTGELFFGEGSRLTVL.

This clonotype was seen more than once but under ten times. The CDR3 DNA follows: TGTGCCAGCAGTGAAAACACAGCTAACTATGGCTACACCTTC. Its protein product is CASSENTANYGYTF. This sequence joins TRBV6-1 and TRBJ1-2; D ambiguous. The germline V gene has CDR1 MNHNS and CDR2 SASEGT. With 2 bases removed from V and 0 bases from J, the gap between germline ends came to 7 bases. The CDR3 has 14 residues.

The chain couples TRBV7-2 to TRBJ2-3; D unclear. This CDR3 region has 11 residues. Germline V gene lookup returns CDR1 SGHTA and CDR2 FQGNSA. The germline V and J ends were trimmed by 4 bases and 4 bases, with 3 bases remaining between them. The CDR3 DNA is TGTGCCAGCAGCTCGGCAGATACGCAGTATTTT. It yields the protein CASSSADTQYF.

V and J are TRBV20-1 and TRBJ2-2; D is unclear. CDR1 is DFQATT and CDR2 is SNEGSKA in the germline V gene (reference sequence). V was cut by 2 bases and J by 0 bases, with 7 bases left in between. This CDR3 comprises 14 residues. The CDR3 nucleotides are TGCAGTGCTAGAAGTGTAGCGAACACCGGGGAGCTGTTTTTT. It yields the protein CSARSVANTGELFF.

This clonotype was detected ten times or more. CDR3 amino acids: CSAPRGRAFNANSPLHF. The DNA of the CDR3 is TGCAGTGCCCCTCGGGGCAGGGCTTTCAATGCTAATTCACCCCTCCACTTT. The chain combines TRBV20-1 with TRBJ1-6; D is possibly TRBD1 (5 bases). CDR3 length equals 17 residues. V dropped 6 bases and J dropped 6 bases, with 24 bases sitting between them. Germline CDR1 DFQATT, CDR2 SNEGSKA (reference sequence).

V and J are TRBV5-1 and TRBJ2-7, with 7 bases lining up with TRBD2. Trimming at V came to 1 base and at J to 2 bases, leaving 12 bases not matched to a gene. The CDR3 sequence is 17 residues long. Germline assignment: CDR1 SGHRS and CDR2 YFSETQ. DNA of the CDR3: TGCGCCAGCAGCTTGACAGGATGGGAGGGACTAACCTACGAGCAGTACTTC. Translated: CASSLTGWEGLTYEQYF.

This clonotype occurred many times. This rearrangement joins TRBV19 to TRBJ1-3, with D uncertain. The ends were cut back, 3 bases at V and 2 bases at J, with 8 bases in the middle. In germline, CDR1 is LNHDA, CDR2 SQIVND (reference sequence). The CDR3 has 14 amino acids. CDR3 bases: TGTGCCAGTAGTATCCGGACGACTGGAAACACCATATATTTT. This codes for CASSIRTTGNTIYF.

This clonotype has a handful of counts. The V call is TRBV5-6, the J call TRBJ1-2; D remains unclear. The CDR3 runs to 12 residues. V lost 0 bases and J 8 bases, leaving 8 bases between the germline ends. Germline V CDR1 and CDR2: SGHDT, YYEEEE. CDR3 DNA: TGTGCCAGCAGCTTGGGAACACGAGGCTACACCTTC. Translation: CASSLGTRGYTF.

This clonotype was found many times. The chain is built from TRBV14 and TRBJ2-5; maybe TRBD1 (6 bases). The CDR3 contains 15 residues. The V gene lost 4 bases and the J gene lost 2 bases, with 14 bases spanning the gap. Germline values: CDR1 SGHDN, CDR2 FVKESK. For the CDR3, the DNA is TGTGCCAGCAGCCCCGGGACATCGAGACAAGAGACCCAGTACTTC. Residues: CASSPGTSRQETQYF.

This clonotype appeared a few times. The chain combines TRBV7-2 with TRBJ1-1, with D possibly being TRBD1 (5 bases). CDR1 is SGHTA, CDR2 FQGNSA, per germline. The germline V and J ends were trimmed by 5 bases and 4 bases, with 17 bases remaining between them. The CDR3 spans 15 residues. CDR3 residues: CASSPNPGPVTEAFF. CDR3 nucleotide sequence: TGTGCCAGCAGCCCAAATCCGGGACCCGTCACTGAAGCTTTCTTT. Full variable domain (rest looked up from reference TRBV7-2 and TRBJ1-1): GAGVSQSPSNKVTEKGKDVELRCDPISGHTALYWYRQSLGQGLEFLIYFQGNSAPDKSGLPSDRFSAERTGGSVSTLTIQRTQQEDSAVYLCASSPNPGPVTEAFFGQGTRLTVV.

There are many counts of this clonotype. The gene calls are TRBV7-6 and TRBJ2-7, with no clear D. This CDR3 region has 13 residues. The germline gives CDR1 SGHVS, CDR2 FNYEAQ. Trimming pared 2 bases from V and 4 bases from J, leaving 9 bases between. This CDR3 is CASSLQTPYEQYF. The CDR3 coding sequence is TGTGCCAGCAGCTTACAGACTCCTTACGAGCAGTACTTC.